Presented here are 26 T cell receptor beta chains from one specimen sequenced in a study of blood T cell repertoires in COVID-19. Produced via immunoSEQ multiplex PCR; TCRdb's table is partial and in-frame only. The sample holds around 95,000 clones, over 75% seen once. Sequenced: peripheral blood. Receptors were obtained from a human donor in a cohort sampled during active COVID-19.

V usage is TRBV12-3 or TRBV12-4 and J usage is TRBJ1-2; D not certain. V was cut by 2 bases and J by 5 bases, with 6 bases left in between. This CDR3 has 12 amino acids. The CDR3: CASSLPGYGYTF. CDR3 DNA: TGTGCCAGCAGTTTACCGGGATATGGCTACACCTTC.

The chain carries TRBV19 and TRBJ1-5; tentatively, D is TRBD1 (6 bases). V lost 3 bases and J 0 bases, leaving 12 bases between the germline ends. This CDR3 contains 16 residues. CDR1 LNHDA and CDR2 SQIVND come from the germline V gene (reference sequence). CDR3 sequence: CASSILGALSNQPQHF. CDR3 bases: TGTGCCAGTAGTATTTTGGGGGCTCTTAGCAATCAGCCCCAGCATTTT.

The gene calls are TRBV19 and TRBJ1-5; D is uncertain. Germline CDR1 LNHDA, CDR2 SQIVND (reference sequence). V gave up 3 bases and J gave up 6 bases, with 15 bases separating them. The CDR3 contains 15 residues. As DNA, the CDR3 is TGTGCCAGTAGTATGCCCATCGGGGTGCGTCAGCCCCAGCATTTT. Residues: CASSMPIGVRQPQHF.

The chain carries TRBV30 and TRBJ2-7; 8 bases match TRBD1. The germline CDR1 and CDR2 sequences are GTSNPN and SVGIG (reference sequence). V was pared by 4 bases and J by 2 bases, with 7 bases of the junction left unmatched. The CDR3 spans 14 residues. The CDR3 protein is CAWNSGQVTYEQYF. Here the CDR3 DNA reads TGTGCCTGGAACTCGGGACAGGTAACCTACGAGCAGTACTTC.

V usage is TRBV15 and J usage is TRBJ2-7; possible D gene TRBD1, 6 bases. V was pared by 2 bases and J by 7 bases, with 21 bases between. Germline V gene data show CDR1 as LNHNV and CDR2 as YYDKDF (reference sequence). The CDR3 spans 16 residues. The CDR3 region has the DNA TGTGCCACCAGCAGAAACCTGGGGGCAGGAGACTGGGAGCAGTACTTC. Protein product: CATSRNLGAGDWEQYF. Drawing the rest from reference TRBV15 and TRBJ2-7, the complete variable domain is DAMVIQNPRYQVTQFGKPVTLSCSQTLNHNVMYWYQQKSSQAPKLLFHYYDKDFNNEADTPDNFQSRRPNTSFCFLDIRSPGLGDTAMYLCATSRNLGAGDWEQYFGPGTRLTVT.

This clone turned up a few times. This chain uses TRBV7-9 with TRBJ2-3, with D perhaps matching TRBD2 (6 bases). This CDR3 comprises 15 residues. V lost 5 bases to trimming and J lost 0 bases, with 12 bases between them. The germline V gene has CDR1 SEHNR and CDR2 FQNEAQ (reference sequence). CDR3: CASSPAGQSTDTQYF. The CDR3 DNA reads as TGTGCCAGCAGCCCAGCGGGCCAAAGCACAGATACGCAGTATTTT.

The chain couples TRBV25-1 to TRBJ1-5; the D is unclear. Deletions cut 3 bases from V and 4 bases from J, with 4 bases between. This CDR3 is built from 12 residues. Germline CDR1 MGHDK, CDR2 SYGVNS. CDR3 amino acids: CASSDGNQPQHF. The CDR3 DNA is TGTGCCAGCAGTGACGGTAATCAGCCCCAGCATTTT. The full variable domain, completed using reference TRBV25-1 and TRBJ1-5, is EADIYQTPRYLVIGTGKKITLECSQTMGHDKMYWYQQDPGMELHLIHYSYGVNSTEKGDLSSESTVSRIRTEHFPLTLESARPSHTSQYLCASSDGNQPQHFGDGTRLSIL.

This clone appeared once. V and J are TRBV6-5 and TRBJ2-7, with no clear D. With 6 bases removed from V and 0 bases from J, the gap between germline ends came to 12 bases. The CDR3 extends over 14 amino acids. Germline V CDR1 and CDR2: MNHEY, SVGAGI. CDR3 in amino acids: CASSRSFGSYEQYF. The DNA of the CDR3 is TGTGCCAGCAGCCGGTCCTTCGGCTCCTACGAGCAGTACTTC.

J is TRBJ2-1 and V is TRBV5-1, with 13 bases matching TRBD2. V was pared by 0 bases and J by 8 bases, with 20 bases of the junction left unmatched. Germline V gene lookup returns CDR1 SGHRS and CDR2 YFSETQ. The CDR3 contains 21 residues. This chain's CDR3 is CASSLGTSGRAFSLDFHEQFF. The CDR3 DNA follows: TGCGCCAGCAGCTTGGGAACTAGCGGGAGGGCCTTTAGCCTTGACTTCCATGAGCAGTTCTTC.

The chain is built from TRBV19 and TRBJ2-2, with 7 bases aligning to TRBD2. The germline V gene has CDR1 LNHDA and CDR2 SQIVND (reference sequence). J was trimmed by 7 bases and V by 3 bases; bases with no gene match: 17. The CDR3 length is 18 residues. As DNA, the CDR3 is TGTGCCAGTAGTATGGAGGGTTGGGACTACACGAGGGGCGGGGAGCTGTTTTTT. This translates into CASSMEGWDYTRGGELFF. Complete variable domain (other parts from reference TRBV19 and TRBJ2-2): DGGITQSPKYLFRKEGQNVTLSCEQNLNHDAMYWYRQDPGQGLRLIYYSQIVNDFQKGDIAEGYSVSREKKESFPLTVTSAQKNPTAFYLCASSMEGWDYTRGGELFFGEGSRLTVL.

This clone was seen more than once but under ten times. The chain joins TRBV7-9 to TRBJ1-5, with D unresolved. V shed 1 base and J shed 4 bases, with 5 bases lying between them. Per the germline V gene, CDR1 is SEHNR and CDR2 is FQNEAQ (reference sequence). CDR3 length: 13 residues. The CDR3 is CASSLDGNQPQHF. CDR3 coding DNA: TGTGCCAGCAGCTTAGACGGTAATCAGCCCCAGCATTTT.

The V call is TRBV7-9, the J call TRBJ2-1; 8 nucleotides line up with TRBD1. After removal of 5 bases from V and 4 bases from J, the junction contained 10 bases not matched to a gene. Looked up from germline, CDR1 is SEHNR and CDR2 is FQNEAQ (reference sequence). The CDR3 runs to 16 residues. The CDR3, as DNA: TGTGCCAGCAGCACCCCTCCAGGGGGCGCATACAATGAGCAGTTCTTC. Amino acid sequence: CASSTPPGGAYNEQFF.

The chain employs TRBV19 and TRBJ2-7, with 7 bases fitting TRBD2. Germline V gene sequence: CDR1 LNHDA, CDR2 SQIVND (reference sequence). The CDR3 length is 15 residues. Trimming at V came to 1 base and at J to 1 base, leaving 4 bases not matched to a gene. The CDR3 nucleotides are TGTGCCAGTAGTATAGGCGGCGGGAGTTCCTACGAGCAGTACTTC. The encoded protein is CASSIGGGSSYEQYF. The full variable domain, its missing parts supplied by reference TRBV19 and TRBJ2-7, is DGGITQSPKYLFRKEGQNVTLSCEQNLNHDAMYWYRQDPGQGLRLIYYSQIVNDFQKGDIAEGYSVSREKKESFPLTVTSAQKNPTAFYLCASSIGGGSSYEQYFGPGTRLTVT.

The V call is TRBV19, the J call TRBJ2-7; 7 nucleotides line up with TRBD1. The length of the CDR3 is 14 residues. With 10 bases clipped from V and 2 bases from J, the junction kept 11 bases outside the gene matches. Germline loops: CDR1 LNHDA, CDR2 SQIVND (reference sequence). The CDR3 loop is CATNPQGEPYEQYF. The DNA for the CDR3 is TGTGCCACGAACCCCCAGGGGGAGCCCTACGAGCAGTACTTC.

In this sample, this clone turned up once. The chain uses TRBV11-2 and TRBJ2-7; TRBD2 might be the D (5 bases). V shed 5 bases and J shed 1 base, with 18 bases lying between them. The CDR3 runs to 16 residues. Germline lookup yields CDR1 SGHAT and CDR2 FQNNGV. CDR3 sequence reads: CASSPAGERLSYEQYF. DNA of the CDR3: TGTGCCAGCAGCCCGGCCGGGGAGAGGTTATCCTACGAGCAGTACTTC.

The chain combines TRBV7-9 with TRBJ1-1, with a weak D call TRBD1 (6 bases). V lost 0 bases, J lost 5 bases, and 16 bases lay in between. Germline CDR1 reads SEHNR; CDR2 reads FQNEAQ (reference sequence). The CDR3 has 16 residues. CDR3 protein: CASSLALAGVGTEAFF. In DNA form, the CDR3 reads TGTGCCAGCAGCTTAGCGTTAGCAGGGGTTGGGACTGAAGCTTTCTTT.

Here the CDR3 DNA reads TGCGCCAGCAGCTTGGCGGGAGCGGGGGGGCTAGCCTACGAGCAGTACTTC. Encoded protein: CASSLAGAGGLAYEQYF. The chain employs TRBV5-1 and TRBJ2-7; TRBD2 matches 10 bases. Trimming cost V 0 bases and J 2 bases; bases outside gene matches: 8. Germline V gene sequence: CDR1 SGHRS, CDR2 YFSETQ. The CDR3 length is 17 residues.

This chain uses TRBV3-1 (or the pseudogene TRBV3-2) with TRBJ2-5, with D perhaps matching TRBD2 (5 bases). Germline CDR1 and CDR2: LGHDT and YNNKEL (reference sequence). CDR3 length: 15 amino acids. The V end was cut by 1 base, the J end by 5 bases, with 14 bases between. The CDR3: CASSQGLASRETQYF. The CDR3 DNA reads TGTGCCAGCAGCCAAGGTTTGGCTAGCAGGGAGACCCAGTACTTC.

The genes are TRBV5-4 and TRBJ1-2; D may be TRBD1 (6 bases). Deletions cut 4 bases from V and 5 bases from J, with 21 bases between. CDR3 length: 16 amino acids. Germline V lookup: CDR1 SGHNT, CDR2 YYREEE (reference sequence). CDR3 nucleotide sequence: TGTGCCAGCAGCCCGCAGGGGATGGCGGGTTTTTATGGCTACACCTTC. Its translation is CASSPQGMAGFYGYTF. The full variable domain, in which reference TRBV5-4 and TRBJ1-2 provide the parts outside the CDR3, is ETGVTQSPTHLIKTRGQQVTLRCSSQSGHNTVSWYQQALGQGPQFIFQYYREEENGRGNFPPRFSGLQFPNYSSELNVNALELDDSALYLCASSPQGMAGFYGYTFGSGTRLTVV.

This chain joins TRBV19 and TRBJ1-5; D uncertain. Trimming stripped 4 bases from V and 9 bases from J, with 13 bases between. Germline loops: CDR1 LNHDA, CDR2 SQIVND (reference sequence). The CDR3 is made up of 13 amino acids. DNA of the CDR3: TGTGCCAGTAGTACCGAGCCGCCTCGGCCCCAGCATTTT. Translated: CASSTEPPRPQHF.

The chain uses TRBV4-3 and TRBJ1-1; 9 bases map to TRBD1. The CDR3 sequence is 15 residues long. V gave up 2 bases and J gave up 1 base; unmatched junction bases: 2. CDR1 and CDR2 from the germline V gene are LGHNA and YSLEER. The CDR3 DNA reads TGCGCCAGCAGCCAAAAGGGACAGGGGAACACTGAAGCTTTCTTT. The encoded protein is CASSQKGQGNTEAFF.

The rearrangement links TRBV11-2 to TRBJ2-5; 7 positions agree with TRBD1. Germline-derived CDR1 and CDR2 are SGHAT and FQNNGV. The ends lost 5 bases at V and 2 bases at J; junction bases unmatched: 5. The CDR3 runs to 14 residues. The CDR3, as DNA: TGTGCCAGCAGCCGGCCGGGACAGCAAGAGACCCAGTACTTC. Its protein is CASSRPGQQETQYF. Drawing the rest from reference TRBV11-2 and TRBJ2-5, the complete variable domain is EAGVAQSPRYKIIEKRQSVAFWCNPISGHATLYWYQQILGQGPKLLIQFQNNGVVDDSQLPKDRFSAERLKGVDSTLKIQPAKLEDSAVYLCASSRPGQQETQYFGPGTRLLVL.

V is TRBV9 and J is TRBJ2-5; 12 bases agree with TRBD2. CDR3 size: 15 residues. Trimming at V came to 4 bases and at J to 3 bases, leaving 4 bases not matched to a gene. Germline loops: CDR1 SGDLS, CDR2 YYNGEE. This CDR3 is CASSPTSGREETQYF. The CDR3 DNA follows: TGTGCCAGCAGCCCGACTAGCGGGAGAGAAGAGACCCAGTACTTC.

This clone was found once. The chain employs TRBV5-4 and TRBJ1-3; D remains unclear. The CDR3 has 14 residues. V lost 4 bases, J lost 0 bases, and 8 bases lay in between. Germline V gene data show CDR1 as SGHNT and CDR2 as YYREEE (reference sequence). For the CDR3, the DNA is TGTGCCAGCAGCCAGTCCCACTCTGGAAACACCATATATTTT. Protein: CASSQSHSGNTIYF.

CDR3 DNA sequence: TGCGCCAGCAGCCAAGAAGTTTCCTCTAGCTCCTATAATTCACCCCTCCACTTT. Amino acid sequence: CASSQEVSSSSYNSPLHF. The genes are TRBV4-3 and TRBJ1-6; D gene ambiguous. Trimming cost V 0 bases and J 0 bases, with 12 bases left between them. Germline CDR1 reads LGHNA; CDR2 reads YSLEER. The CDR3 has 18 residues.

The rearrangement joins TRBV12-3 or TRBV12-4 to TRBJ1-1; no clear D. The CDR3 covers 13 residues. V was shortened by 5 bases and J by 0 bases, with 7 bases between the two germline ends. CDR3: CASSPRMNTEAFF. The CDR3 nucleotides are TGTGCCAGCAGTCCGAGAATGAACACTGAAGCTTTCTTT.